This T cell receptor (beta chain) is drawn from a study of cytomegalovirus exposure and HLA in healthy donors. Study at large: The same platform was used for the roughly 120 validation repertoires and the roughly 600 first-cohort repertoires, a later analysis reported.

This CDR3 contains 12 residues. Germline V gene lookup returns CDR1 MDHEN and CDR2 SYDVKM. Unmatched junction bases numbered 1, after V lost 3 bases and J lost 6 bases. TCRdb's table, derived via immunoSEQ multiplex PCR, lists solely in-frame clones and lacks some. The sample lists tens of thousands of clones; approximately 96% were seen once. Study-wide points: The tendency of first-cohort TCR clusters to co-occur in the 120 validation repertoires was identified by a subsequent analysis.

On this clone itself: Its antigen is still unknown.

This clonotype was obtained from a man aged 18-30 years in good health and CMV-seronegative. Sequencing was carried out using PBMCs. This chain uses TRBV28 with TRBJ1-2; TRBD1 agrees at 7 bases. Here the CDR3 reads CASSFTGDGYTF. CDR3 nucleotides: TGTGCCAGCAGTTTTACAGGGGATGGCTACACCTTC.